This entry describes one TCR beta chain. Trimming pared 0 bases from V and 6 bases from J, leaving 7 bases between. Germline CDR1 reads GTSNPN; CDR2 reads SVGIG (reference sequence). The CDR3 contains 12 residues. Using immunoSEQ multiplex PCR, the repertoire was profiled, and TCRdb retains in-frame clones only, with some absent. The sample has 150,000 to 200,000 clones, 84% seen once. This entry is derived from a study of cytotoxic CD8 clonotypes in ibrutinib-treated CLL. The source material was PBMCs, sampled after 24 months of ibrutinib treatment. The chain employs TRBV30 and TRBJ2-3; D gene unclear. The clonotype originates from a human donor with chronic lymphocytic leukemia. DNA of the CDR3: TGTGCCTGGAGTGTTTTAAGGGATACGCAGTATTTT. Translated, it gives CAWSVLRDTQYF.